What follows are 3 T cell receptor beta chains derived from one specimen sequenced in a study of cytomegalovirus exposure and HLA in healthy donors (dated by TCRdb to about 2017). The library was generated by the immunoSEQ multiplex PCR assay. In TCRdb, the immuneACCESS table is reduced to in-frame sequences with V and J assigned. These tables do not hold every clone; where another copy was compared, an unresolved V gene accounts for under half, and the others remain unexplained. Present in this sample are fewer than 200,000 clones, approximately 86% of which were seen just once. 7.2% of the sample is in the top ten clones. The sequencing input was PBMCs. The receptors come from a man aged 25 to 45 in good health and CMV-seropositive.

CDR3 bases: TGCGCCAGCAGCCGAGGACTTCACTACAATGAGCAGTTCTTC. Its translation: CASSRGLHYNEQFF. The rearrangement joins TRBV4-3 to TRBJ2-1; tentative D call: TRBD2 (5 bases). Trimming pared 4 bases from V and 3 bases from J, leaving 10 bases between. The CDR3 consists of 14 residues. Germline lookup yields CDR1 LGHNA and CDR2 YSLEER.

J is TRBJ1-6 and V is TRBV7-6; D unclear. The CDR3 spans 17 residues. In germline, CDR1 is SGHVS, CDR2 FNYEAQ. The germline V and J ends were trimmed by 1 base and 5 bases, with 15 bases remaining between them. Here the CDR3 reads CASSLVEVGFDNSPLHF. The CDR3 nucleotides are TGTGCCAGCAGCTTAGTTGAGGTGGGGTTTGATAATTCACCCCTCCACTTT. Filled out from reference TRBV7-6 and TRBJ1-6, the complete variable domain reads GAGVSQSPRYKVTKRGQDVALRCDPISGHVSLYWYRQALGQGPEFLTYFNYEAQQDKSGLPNDRFSAERPEGSISTLTIQRTEQRDSAMYRCASSLVEVGFDNSPLHFGNGTRLTVT.

The chain has TRBV4-1 and TRBJ2-3; 10 positions match TRBD2. Germline V CDR1 and CDR2: MGHRA, YSYEKL. The V and J ends lost 3 bases and 2 bases, in that order; junction bases with no gene match: 14. The CDR3 contains 19 residues. This chain's CDR3 is CASSQNKGLAGVSTDTQYF. CDR3 nucleotide sequence: TGCGCCAGCAGCCAGAACAAAGGGCTAGCGGGAGTCTCCACAGATACGCAGTATTTT.